The clone carrying this TCR beta chain was observed a few times. Primers for the PCR totalled 60 Vbeta and 13 Jbeta. TCRdb's copy holds only in-frame clones and misses some; the assay was immunoSEQ multiplex PCR. The data hold under 200,000 clones, with less than 90% observed a single time. The data belong to a study of cytomegalovirus exposure and HLA in healthy donors. The origin of this receptor is a woman aged 25 to 39 in good health and CMV-seronegative. What was sequenced was PBMCs.

As DNA, the CDR3 is TGTGCCAGCAGCGTAGAACCGGGGGGGAGCGCTTTCTTT. It yields the protein CASSVEPGGSAFF. The chain joins TRBV9 to TRBJ1-1; weak D call: TRBD1 (5 bases). Trimming stripped 0 bases from V and 11 bases from J, with 14 bases between. Germline CDR1 reads SGDLS; CDR2 reads YYNGEE. The CDR3 runs to 13 residues. Full variable domain (missing parts from reference TRBV9 and TRBJ1-1): DSGVTQTPKHLITATGQRVTLRCSPRSGDLSVYWYQQSLDQGLQFLIQYYNGEERAKGNILERFSAQQFPDLHSELNLSSLELGDSALYFCASSVEPGGSAFFGQGTRLTVV.